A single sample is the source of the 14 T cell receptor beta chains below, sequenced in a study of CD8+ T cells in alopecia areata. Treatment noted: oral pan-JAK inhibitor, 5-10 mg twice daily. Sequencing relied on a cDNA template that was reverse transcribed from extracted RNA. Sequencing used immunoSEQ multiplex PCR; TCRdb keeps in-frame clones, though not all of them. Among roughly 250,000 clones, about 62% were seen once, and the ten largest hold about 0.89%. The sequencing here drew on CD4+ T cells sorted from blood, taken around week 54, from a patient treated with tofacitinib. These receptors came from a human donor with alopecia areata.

CDR3 in amino acids: CSVEGGLAGTYNEQFF. The CDR3 DNA reads as TGCAGCGTTGAAGGGGGGTTAGCGGGCACCTACAATGAGCAGTTCTTC. The chain joins TRBV29-1 to TRBJ2-1; TRBD2 aligns across 7 bases. Germline V lookup: CDR1 SQVTM, CDR2 ANQGSEA. V trimming: 1 base; J trimming: 2 bases; junction bases outside the gene matches: 8. The CDR3 length is 16 residues.

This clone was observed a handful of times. CDR3 nucleotide sequence: TGTGCCACCAGCCAGGGACACCCGAACACTGAAGCTTTCTTT. It codes for CATSQGHPNTEAFF. The V call is TRBV15, the J call TRBJ1-1, with D maybe TRBD1 (6 bases). Germline CDR1 reads LNHNV; CDR2 reads YYDKDF (reference sequence). V was clipped by 5 bases and J by 1 base, with 11 bases between them. This CDR3 has 14 amino acids.

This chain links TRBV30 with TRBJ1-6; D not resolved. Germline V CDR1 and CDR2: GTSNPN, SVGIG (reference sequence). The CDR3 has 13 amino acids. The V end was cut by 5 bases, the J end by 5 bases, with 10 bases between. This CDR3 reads CAWRGDHNSPLHF. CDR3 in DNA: TGTGCCTGGCGAGGTGACCATAATTCACCCCTCCACTTT.

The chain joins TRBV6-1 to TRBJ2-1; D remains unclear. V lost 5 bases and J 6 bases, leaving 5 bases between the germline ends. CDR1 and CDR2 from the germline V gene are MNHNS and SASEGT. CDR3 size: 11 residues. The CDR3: CASSPLNEQFF. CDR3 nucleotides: TGTGCCAGCAGTCCCCTCAATGAGCAGTTCTTC.

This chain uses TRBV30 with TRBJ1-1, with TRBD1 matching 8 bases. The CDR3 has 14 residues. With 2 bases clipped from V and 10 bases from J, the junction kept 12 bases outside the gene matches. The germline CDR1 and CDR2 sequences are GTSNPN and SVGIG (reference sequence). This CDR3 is CAWSKGNRGYAAFF. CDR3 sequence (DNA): TGTGCCTGGAGTAAGGGGAACAGGGGGTACGCAGCTTTCTTT.

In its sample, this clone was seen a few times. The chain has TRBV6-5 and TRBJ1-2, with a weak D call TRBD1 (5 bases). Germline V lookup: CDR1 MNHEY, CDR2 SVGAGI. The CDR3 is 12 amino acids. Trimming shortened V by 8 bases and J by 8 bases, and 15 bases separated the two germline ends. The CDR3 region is CASFEGNGGYTF. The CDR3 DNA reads TGTGCCAGCTTTGAGGGGAACGGAGGCTACACCTTC.

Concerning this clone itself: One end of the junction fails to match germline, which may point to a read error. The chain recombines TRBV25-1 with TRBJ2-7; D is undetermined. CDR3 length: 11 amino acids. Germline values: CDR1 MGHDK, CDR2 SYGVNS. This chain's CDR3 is CASGTIGPPFF. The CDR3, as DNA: TGTGCCAGCGGCACCATCGGACCGCCCTTCTTC.

The CDR3 region is CSFLPGSYNEQFF. CDR3 in DNA: TGCAGCTTCCTCCCGGGGTCCTACAATGAGCAGTTCTTC. The gene calls are TRBV29-1 and TRBJ2-1; tentatively, D is TRBD2 (5 bases). Trimming removed 8 bases from V and 1 base from J, with 12 bases in between. Looked up from germline, CDR1 is SQVTM and CDR2 is ANQGSEA. The CDR3 sequence is 13 residues long.

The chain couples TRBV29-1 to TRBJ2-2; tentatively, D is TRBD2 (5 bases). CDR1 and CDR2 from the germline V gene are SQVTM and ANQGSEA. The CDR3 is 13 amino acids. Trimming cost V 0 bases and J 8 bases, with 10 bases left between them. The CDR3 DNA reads TGCAGCGTTGAAGAATCGAGGGTGGGGGAGCTGTTTTTT. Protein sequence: CSVEESRVGELFF.

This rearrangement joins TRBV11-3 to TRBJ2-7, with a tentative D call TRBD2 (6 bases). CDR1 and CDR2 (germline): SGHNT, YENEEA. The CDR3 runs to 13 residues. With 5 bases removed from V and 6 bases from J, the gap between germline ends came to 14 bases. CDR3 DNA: TGTGCCAGCAGCGACCGGAGGGCGGGCGAGCAGTACTTC. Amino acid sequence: CASSDRRAGEQYF.

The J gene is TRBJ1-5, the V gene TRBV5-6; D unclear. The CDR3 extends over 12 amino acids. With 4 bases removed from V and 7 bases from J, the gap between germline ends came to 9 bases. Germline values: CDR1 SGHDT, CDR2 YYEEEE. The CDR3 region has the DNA TGTGCCAGCAGCCCCCCTCAACAGCCCCAGCATTTT. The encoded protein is CASSPPQQPQHF.

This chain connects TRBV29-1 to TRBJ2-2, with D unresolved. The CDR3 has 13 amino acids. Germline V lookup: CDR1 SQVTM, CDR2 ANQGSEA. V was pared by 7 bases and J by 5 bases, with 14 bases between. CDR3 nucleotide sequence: TGCAGCGCCCAGCCCCGGGTGACCGGGGAGCTGTTTTTT. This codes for CSAQPRVTGELFF.

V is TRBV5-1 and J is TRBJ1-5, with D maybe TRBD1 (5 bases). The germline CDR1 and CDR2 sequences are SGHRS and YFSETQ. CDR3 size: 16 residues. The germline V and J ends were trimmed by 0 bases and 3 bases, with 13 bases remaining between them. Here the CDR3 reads CASSLGGREYNQPQHF. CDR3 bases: TGCGCCAGCAGCTTGGGAGGCAGGGAGTACAATCAGCCCCAGCATTTT.

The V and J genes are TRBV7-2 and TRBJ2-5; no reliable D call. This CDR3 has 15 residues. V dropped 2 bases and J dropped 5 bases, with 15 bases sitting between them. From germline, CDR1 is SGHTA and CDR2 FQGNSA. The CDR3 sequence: CASSLSGSGTETQYF. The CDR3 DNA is TGTGCCAGCAGCTTATCTGGTTCTGGTACGGAGACCCAGTACTTC.